A single sample gave rise to the 25 T cell receptor beta chains below, sequenced in a study of T cells in localized non-small cell lung cancer. Sequenced by immunoSEQ multiplex PCR; TCRdb stores in-frame clones only, minus some. The repertoire has over 20,000 clones, roughly 84% of them found once; the top ten carry approximately 30%. Specimen: peripheral blood, collected before any cancer treatment. The receptors shown here come from a male donor older than 55 with stage I squamous cell lung carcinoma.

V and J are TRBV5-4 and TRBJ2-3; D gene uncertain. The CDR3 extends over 14 amino acids. V gave up 1 base and J gave up 2 bases, with 8 bases separating them. In germline, CDR1 is SGHNT, CDR2 YYREEE (reference sequence). CDR3 sequence: CASSLSGPTDTQYF. DNA for the CDR3: TGTGCCAGCAGCTTGAGTGGCCCCACAGATACGCAGTATTTT.

This rearrangement joins TRBV30 to TRBJ2-1; 9 bases are a match to TRBD1. The CDR3 is 13 amino acids. From germline, CDR1 is GTSNPN and CDR2 SVGIG (reference sequence). The junction had 6 bases not matched to a gene; V was cut back by 5 bases and J by 7 bases. The CDR3, as DNA: TGTGCCTGGGGGGGACAGGGTGGAAATGAGCAGTTCTTC. Its translation is CAWGGQGGNEQFF.

The V and J genes are TRBV6-5 and TRBJ2-5; 7 positions agree with TRBD1. Germline V gives CDR1 MNHEY, CDR2 SVGAGI. J lost 7 bases, V lost 6 bases, and 5 bases had no gene match. The CDR3 has 12 residues. The CDR3 loop reads CASSRQGRTQYF. CDR3 bases: TGTGCCAGCAGCCGACAGGGAAGGACCCAGTACTTC.

The chain uses TRBV4-3 and TRBJ2-5; D is possibly TRBD1 (7 bases). The CDR3 sequence is 16 residues long. V was shortened by 4 bases and J by 5 bases, with 20 bases between the two germline ends. Per germline, CDR1 LGHNA and CDR2 YSLEER. The CDR3 bases are TGCGCCAGCAGCCCGGGGCGGGACAGCCTTCGGGAGACCCAGTACTTC. Protein product: CASSPGRDSLRETQYF.

CDR3 in DNA: TGTGCCAGCAGCCCCCGGGCTAATGAAAAACTGTTTTTT. Its translation is CASSPRANEKLFF. The rearrangement joins TRBV6-5 to TRBJ1-4; no definite D call. CDR1 MNHEY and CDR2 SVGAGI come from the germline V gene. This CDR3 is 13 amino acids long. V lost 6 bases and J lost 3, with 8 bases in between.

J is TRBJ2-7 and V is TRBV18; 10 bases map to TRBD1. Losses at the gene ends were 3 bases for V and 4 bases for J; bases not matched to a gene: 3. Germline loops: CDR1 KGHSH, CDR2 LQKENI. This CDR3 contains 14 residues. This CDR3 reads CASSPGTGDYEQYF. In DNA, the CDR3 is TGTGCCAGCTCACCTGGGACAGGGGATTACGAGCAGTACTTC.

The chain is built from TRBV18 and TRBJ2-7; 8 bases agree with TRBD2. V lost 6 bases to trimming and J lost 5 bases; unmatched junction nucleotides: 12. From germline, CDR1 is KGHSH and CDR2 LQKENI. There are 15 residues in the CDR3. Here the CDR3 DNA reads TGTGCCAGCTCGCCCCTAGCGGGCTTTGGGGACGAGCAGTACTTC. Protein sequence: CASSPLAGFGDEQYF.

V is TRBV29-1 and J is TRBJ1-2; maybe TRBD1 (6 bases). Germline lookup yields CDR1 SQVTM and CDR2 ANQGSEA. V was trimmed by 6 bases and J by 6 bases, leaving 14 bases between them. The CDR3 has 12 amino acids. CDR3 nucleotide sequence: TGCAGCGTGACCGACAGGTTCCATGGCTACACCTTC. This encodes CSVTDRFHGYTF.

This clone was seen once. V is TRBV30 and J is TRBJ1-4, with D tentatively TRBD1 (5 bases). Germline loops: CDR1 GTSNPN, CDR2 SVGIG (reference sequence). The CDR3 contains 12 residues. The V and J ends lost 1 base and 7 bases respectively, with 7 bases between them. The CDR3 DNA follows: TGTGCCTGGAGTGCCGACAGTGAAAAACTGTTTTTT. Translation: CAWSADSEKLFF.

The chain links TRBV18 to TRBJ1-2, with 9 bases matching TRBD1. The germline CDR1 and CDR2 sequences are KGHSH and LQKENI. CDR3 length: 15 residues. Losses at the gene ends were 2 bases for V and 7 bases for J; bases not matched to a gene: 8. CDR3: CASSPNRDREAGYTF. In DNA, the CDR3 is TGTGCCAGCTCACCAAACCGGGACAGGGAAGCTGGCTACACCTTC.

The V call is TRBV30, the J call TRBJ2-2; D might be TRBD1 (6 bases). CDR3 size: 17 residues. V was clipped by 3 bases and J by 1 base, with 18 bases between them. Germline CDR1 reads GTSNPN; CDR2 reads SVGIG (reference sequence). In DNA form, the CDR3 reads TGTGCCTGGAGCGCACCCCAGGGGTGGAAGAACACCGGGGAGCTGTTTTTT. It specifies CAWSAPQGWKNTGELFF.

The V call is TRBV29-1, the J call TRBJ1-1, with a tentative D call TRBD1 (6 bases). The CDR3 runs 13 residues. Germline lookup yields CDR1 SQVTM and CDR2 ANQGSEA. In nucleotides, the CDR3 is TGCAGTGTTCCCGACAGGCCCGATACTGAAGCTTTCTTT. Its translation: CSVPDRPDTEAFF.

This chain connects TRBV27 to TRBJ2-5; possible D gene TRBD1, 5 bases. The CDR3 runs to 14 residues. Germline-derived CDR1 and CDR2 are MNHEY and SMNVEV (reference sequence). Trimming removed 4 bases at V and 5 bases at J, with 14 bases between. The DNA of the CDR3 is TGTGCCAGCAGTTATTCAGGGTACGGGGAGACCCAGTACTTC. It specifies CASSYSGYGETQYF.

This clone was found once. The J gene is TRBJ1-1, the V gene TRBV6-6, with TRBD1 matching over 9 bases. Germline CDR1 MNHNY, CDR2 SVGAGI (reference sequence). The CDR3 has 13 amino acids. The V segment lost 4 bases and the J segment 7 bases; nucleotides outside the gene matches: 4. The DNA of the CDR3 is TGTGCCAGCAGTTTCGGACAGGGGATTGAAGCTTTCTTT. Amino acids: CASSFGQGIEAFF.

This CDR3 reads CASSAGGANTGELFF. The DNA for the CDR3 is TGTGCCAGCAGCGCGGGAGGGGCGAACACCGGGGAGCTGTTTTTT. This rearrangement joins TRBV9 to TRBJ2-2; 8 positions agree with TRBD2. V dropped 3 bases and J dropped 0; count of bases not matched to a gene: 1. The germline gives CDR1 SGDLS, CDR2 YYNGEE. The CDR3 has 15 residues.

The rearrangement joins TRBV13 to TRBJ1-1; D not resolved. The CDR3 totals 11 residues. CDR1 PRHDT and CDR2 FYEKMQ come from the germline V gene (reference sequence). V dropped 4 bases and J dropped 12 bases, with 12 bases sitting between them. CDR3 protein: CASSSTGSPFF. CDR3 nucleotide sequence: TGTGCCAGCAGCTCGACGGGGAGTCCTTTCTTT. Variable domain in full (rest from reference TRBV13 and TRBJ1-1): AAGVIQSPRHLIKEKRETATLKCYPIPRHDTVYWYQQGPGQDPQFLISFYEKMQSDKGSIPDRFSAQQFSDYHSELNMSSLELGDSALYFCASSSTGSPFFGQGTRLTVV.

The rearrangement links TRBV2 to TRBJ2-7; 7 bases line up with TRBD1. This CDR3 is built from 13 residues. Trimming at V came to 5 bases and at J to 0 bases, leaving 1 base not matched to a gene. Per the germline V gene, CDR1 is SNHLY and CDR2 is FYNNEI. The CDR3 DNA sequence: TGTGCCAGCAGTAGGACAGGCTCCTACGAGCAGTACTTC. Protein product: CASSRTGSYEQYF.

This clone was seen only once. The chain links TRBV18 to TRBJ1-1, with D possibly being TRBD1 (6 bases). The CDR3 loop spans 15 amino acids. Germline V gives CDR1 KGHSH, CDR2 LQKENI. Trimming took off 3 bases at V and 4 bases at J, with 15 bases between the two ends. CDR3 sequence: CASSPAGATLTEAFF. The CDR3 DNA sequence: TGTGCCAGCTCACCCGCGGGGGCTACGCTCACTGAAGCTTTCTTT. The variable domain in full, completed from reference TRBV18 and TRBJ1-1, reads NAGVMQNPRHLVRRRGQEARLRCSPMKGHSHVYWYRQLPEEGLKFMVYLQKENIIDESGMPKERFSAEFPKEGPSILRIQQVVRGDSAAYFCASSPAGATLTEAFFGQGTRLTVV.

The chain employs TRBV6-5 and TRBJ2-3; D uncertain. V was pared by 4 bases and J by 2 bases, with 10 bases between. The CDR3 length is 14 residues. The germline CDR1 and CDR2 sequences are MNHEY and SVGAGI. This CDR3 reads CASSSEIPTDTQYF. The CDR3 nucleotides are TGTGCCAGCAGTTCGGAAATACCCACAGATACGCAGTATTTT.

The rearrangement joins TRBV5-1 to TRBJ2-1, with 8 bases aligning to TRBD1. Trimming took 4 bases from V and 4 from J; bases not matched to a gene: 7. The germline CDR1 and CDR2 sequences are SGHRS and YFSETQ. The CDR3 is made up of 15 amino acids. Here the CDR3 reads CASSPGTGGYNEQFF. The CDR3 region has the DNA TGCGCCAGCAGCCCTGGGACAGGAGGATACAATGAGCAGTTCTTC.

The V and J genes are TRBV27 and TRBJ1-4; 7 bases line up with TRBD1. After removal of 3 bases from V and 5 bases from J, the junction contained 3 bases not matched to a gene. The germline CDR1 and CDR2 sequences are MNHEY and SMNVEV (reference sequence). This CDR3 region has 14 residues. CDR3 residues: CASSLQGENEKLFF. The CDR3 bases are TGTGCCAGCAGTTTGCAGGGGGAAAATGAAAAACTGTTTTTT.

The chain couples TRBV6-5 to TRBJ2-5; unclear D gene. The length of the CDR3 is 14 residues. Germline CDR1 is MNHEY and CDR2 is SVGAGI. V was clipped by 4 bases and J by 5 bases, with 14 bases between them. Here the CDR3 reads CASSSLALSETQYF. As DNA, the CDR3 is TGTGCCAGCAGTTCCCTCGCTCTTTCCGAGACCCAGTACTTC.

This chain uses TRBV27 with TRBJ2-3; D remains ambiguous. The CDR3 has 13 residues. Trimming took off 1 base at V and 3 bases at J, with 5 bases between the two ends. Germline assignment: CDR1 MNHEY and CDR2 SMNVEV (reference sequence). The CDR3 here is CASSLLGTDTQYF. DNA of the CDR3: TGTGCCAGCAGTTTATTGGGGACAGATACGCAGTATTTT.

The chain uses TRBV9 and TRBJ1-4; D may be TRBD1 (5 bases). The ends were cut back, 0 bases at V and 7 bases at J, with 10 bases in the middle. CDR1 is SGDLS, CDR2 YYNGEE, per germline. This CDR3 region has 14 residues. CDR3 residues: CASSVEGRAEKLFF. CDR3 nucleotides: TGTGCCAGCAGCGTAGAAGGCAGGGCTGAAAAACTGTTTTTT.

V is TRBV5-1 and J is TRBJ2-6; TRBD1 might be the D (6 bases). Trimming cost V 5 bases and J 4 bases, with 13 bases left between them. The CDR3 extends over 15 amino acids. Germline CDR1 reads SGHRS; CDR2 reads YFSETQ. This CDR3 is CASSLQGSGANVLTF. CDR3 coding DNA: TGCGCCAGCAGTTTACAGGGATCCGGGGCCAACGTCCTGACTTTC.